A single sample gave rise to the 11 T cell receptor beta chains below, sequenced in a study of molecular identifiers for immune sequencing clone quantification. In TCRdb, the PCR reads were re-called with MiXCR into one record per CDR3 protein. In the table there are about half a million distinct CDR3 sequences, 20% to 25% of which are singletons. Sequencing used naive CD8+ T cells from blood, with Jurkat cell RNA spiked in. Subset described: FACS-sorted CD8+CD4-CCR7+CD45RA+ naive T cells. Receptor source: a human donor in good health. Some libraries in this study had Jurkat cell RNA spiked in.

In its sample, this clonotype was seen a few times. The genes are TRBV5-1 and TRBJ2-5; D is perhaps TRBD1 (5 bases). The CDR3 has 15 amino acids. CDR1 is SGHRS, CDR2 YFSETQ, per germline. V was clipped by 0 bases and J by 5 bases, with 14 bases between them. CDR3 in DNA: TGCGCCAGCAGCTTGGAACCAGGGATGAAGGAGACCCAGTACTTC. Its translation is CASSLEPGMKETQYF.

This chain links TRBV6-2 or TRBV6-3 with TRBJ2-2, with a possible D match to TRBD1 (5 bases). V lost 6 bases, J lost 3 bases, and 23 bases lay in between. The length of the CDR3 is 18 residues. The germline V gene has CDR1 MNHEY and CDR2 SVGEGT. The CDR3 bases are TGTGCCAGCAGAGACGGTGGGGCGGCTTTCGATCACACCGGGGAGCTGTTTTTT. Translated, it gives CASRDGGAAFDHTGELFF.

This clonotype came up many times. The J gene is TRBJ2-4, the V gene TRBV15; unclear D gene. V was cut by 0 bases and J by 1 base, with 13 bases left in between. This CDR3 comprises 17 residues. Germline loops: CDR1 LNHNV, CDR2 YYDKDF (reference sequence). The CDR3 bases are TGTGCCACCAGCAGAGATCTGCGGAAAGCCGCCAAAAACATTCAGTACTTC. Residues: CATSRDLRKAAKNIQYF.

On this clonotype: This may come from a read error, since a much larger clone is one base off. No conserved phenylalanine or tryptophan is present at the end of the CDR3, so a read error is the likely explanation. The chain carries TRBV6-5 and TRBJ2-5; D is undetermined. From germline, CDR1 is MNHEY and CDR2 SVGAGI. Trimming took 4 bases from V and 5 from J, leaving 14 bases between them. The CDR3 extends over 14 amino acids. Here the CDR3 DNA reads TGTGCCAGCAGTTCCCAGTGGGTCCGGGAGACCCAGTACCTC. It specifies CASSSQWVRETQYL.

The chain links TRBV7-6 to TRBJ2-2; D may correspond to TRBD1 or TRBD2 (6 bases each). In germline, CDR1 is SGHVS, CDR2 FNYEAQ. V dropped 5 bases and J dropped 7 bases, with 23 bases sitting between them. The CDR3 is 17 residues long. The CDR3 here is CASSISPSRGADGELFF. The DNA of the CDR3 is TGTGCCAGCAGCATTAGCCCTTCGAGGGGGGCTGACGGGGAGCTGTTTTTT.

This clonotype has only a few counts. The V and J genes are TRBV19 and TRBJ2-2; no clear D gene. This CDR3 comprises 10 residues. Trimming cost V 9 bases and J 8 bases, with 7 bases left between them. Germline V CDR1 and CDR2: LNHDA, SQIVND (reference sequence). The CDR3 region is CASWGGELFF. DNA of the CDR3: TGTGCCAGCTGGGGTGGGGAGCTGTTTTTT.

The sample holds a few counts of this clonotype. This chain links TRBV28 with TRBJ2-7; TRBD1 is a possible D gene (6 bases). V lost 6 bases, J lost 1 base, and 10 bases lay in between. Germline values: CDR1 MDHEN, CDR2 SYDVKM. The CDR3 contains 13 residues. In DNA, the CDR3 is TGTGCCAGCAGGATCGGGACATCCTACGAGCAGTACTTC. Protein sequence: CASRIGTSYEQYF.

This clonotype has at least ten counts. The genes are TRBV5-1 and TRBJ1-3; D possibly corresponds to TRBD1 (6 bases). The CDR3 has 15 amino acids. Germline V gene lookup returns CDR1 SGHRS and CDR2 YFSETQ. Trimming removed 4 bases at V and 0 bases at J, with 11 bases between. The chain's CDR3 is CASSREGDSGNTIYF. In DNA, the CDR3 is TGCGCCAGCAGCAGAGAGGGGGACTCTGGAAACACCATATATTTT.

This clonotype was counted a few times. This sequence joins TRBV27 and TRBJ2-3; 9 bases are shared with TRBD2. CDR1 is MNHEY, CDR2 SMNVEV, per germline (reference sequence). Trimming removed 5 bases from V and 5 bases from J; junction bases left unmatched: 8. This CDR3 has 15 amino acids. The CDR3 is CASSGTSSPGDTQYF. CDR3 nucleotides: TGTGCCAGCAGTGGGACTAGCTCCCCGGGAGATACGCAGTATTTT.

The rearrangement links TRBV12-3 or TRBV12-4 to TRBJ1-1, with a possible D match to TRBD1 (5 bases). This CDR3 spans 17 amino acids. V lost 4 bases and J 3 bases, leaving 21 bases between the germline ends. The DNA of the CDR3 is TGTGCCAGCAGTTACTTTCTCCGGGACCGCGTCGACACTGAAGCTTTCTTT. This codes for CASSYFLRDRVDTEAFF.

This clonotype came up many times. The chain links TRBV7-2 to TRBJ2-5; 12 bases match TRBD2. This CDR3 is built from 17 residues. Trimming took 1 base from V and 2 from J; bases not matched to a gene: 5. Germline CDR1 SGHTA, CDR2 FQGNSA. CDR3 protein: CASSLGLAGGLQETQYF. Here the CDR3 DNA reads TGTGCCAGCAGCTTAGGGCTAGCGGGGGGGCTGCAAGAGACCCAGTACTTC.